Each of the 22 T cell receptor beta chains below was sequenced from the same sample in a study of cytomegalovirus exposure and HLA in healthy donors. With 60 Vbeta and 13 Jbeta primers, the PCR was carried out. Using immunoSEQ multiplex PCR, the repertoire was profiled, and TCRdb retains in-frame clones only, with some absent. The sample lists approximately 100,000 clones, 76% occurring once. Material for sequencing was PBMCs. Receptors were obtained from a woman aged 50 to 60 in good health and CMV-seropositive.

This clone was counted between two and nine times. The chain is built from TRBV11-2 and TRBJ2-1; tentatively, D is TRBD2 (7 bases). Germline V gene sequence: CDR1 SGHAT, CDR2 FQNNGV. V lost 5 bases and J lost 0, with 11 bases in between. CDR3 length: 15 residues. CDR3 bases: TGTGCCAGCAGCGGGGGGGCCGCCTCCTACAATGAGCAGTTCTTC. It yields the protein CASSGGAASYNEQFF.

The chain has TRBV2 and TRBJ2-2; 16 bases map to TRBD2. The CDR3 has 18 amino acids. Trimming cost V 5 bases and J 6 bases; bases outside gene matches: 9. In germline, CDR1 is SNHLY, CDR2 FYNNEI. For the CDR3, the DNA is TGTGCCAGCAGTAGCTCCGGGACTAGCGGGGGGGCGTCCGGGGAGCTGTTTTTT. Protein product: CASSSSGTSGGASGELFF.

V and J are TRBV5-1 and TRBJ1-6; D unresolved. The CDR3 is 15 amino acids. Per germline, CDR1 SGHRS and CDR2 YFSETQ. Trimming stripped 5 bases from V and 5 bases from J, with 14 bases between. CDR3 nucleotides: TGCGCCAGCAGGTATACAGAAACCAATAATTCACCCCTCCACTTT. Translating gives CASRYTETNNSPLHF.

This clone came up a few times. The CDR3 DNA follows: TGTGCCTGGAGTACGGCTAGCGGGAACTACGAGCAGTACTTC. Its translation: CAWSTASGNYEQYF. The chain joins TRBV30 to TRBJ2-7; 9 bases are shared with TRBD2. Germline V gene lookup returns CDR1 GTSNPN and CDR2 SVGIG (reference sequence). The V and J ends lost 2 bases and 3 bases, in that order; junction bases with no gene match: 5. The CDR3 covers 14 residues. Looking up the rest from reference TRBV30 and TRBJ2-7 gives the full variable domain: SQTIHQWPATLVQPVGSPLSLECTVEGTSNPNLYWYRQAAGRGLQLLFYSVGIGQISSEVPQNLSASRPQDRQFILSSKKLLLSDSGFYLCAWSTASGNYEQYFGPGTRLTVT.

The rearrangement uses TRBV10-1 and TRBJ1-2; D is unclear. The germline V gene has CDR1 WNHNN and CDR2 SYGVQD (reference sequence). The CDR3 covers 13 residues. Trimming shortened V by 2 bases and J by 4 bases, and 8 bases separated the two germline ends. The chain's CDR3 is CASSETDPYGYTF. CDR3 nucleotides: TGCGCCAGCAGTGAGACAGATCCCTATGGCTACACCTTC.

This sequence joins TRBV13 and TRBJ1-5; no firm D call. V gave up 5 bases and J gave up 5 bases, with 13 bases separating them. CDR1 and CDR2 from the germline V gene are PRHDT and FYEKMQ (reference sequence). The CDR3 covers 14 residues. The CDR3 protein is CASSPLLIYQPQHF. CDR3 nucleotide sequence: TGTGCCAGCAGCCCCCTCCTTATCTATCAGCCCCAGCATTTT.

The chain carries TRBV19 and TRBJ2-1; 9 bases map to TRBD2. Germline loops: CDR1 LNHDA, CDR2 SQIVND (reference sequence). After removal of 2 bases from V and 7 bases from J, the junction contained 12 bases not matched to a gene. CDR3 length equals 17 residues. The CDR3 DNA reads as TGTGCCAGTAGTATAAAGGGTAGAGTAGCGGGGGCTAATGAGCAGTTCTTC. Translating it yields CASSIKGRVAGANEQFF.

This clone was seen a single time. This sample includes further DNA sequences coding for the same CDR3. The V call is TRBV2, the J call TRBJ1-5; TRBD1 matches at 9 bases. The junction had 4 bases not matched to a gene; V was cut back by 3 bases and J by 7 bases. The CDR3 is 14 residues long. Germline V gene sequence: CDR1 SNHLY, CDR2 FYNNEI. CDR3 sequence reads: CASSDRTGVQPQHF. CDR3 bases: TGTGCCAGCAGTGATAGGACAGGGGTACAGCCCCAGCATTTT.

This clone came up once. The rearrangement joins TRBV19 to TRBJ1-2; unclear D gene. Between the trimmed V and J ends, which lost 7 bases and 3 bases, there was a span of 6 bases. The CDR3 contains 11 residues. Germline V gene data show CDR1 as LNHDA and CDR2 as SQIVND (reference sequence). This CDR3 reads CASMADYGYTF. In nucleotides, the CDR3 is TGTGCCAGTATGGCAGACTATGGCTACACCTTC.

This clone has just one count. The J gene is TRBJ1-1, the V gene TRBV2; TRBD1 aligns across 10 bases. The length of the CDR3 is 17 residues. From germline, CDR1 is SNHLY and CDR2 FYNNEI. The V gene end was trimmed by 4 bases and the J gene end by 4 bases; junction bases not matched to a gene: 12. Written as DNA, the CDR3 is TGTGCCAGCAGTGTCCCGGGACAGGGGATCGGGGCCACTGAAGCTTTCTTT. Translation gives CASSVPGQGIGATEAFF. Using reference TRBV2 and TRBJ1-1 for the parts outside the CDR3, the full variable domain is EPEVTQTPSHQVTQMGQEVILRCVPISNHLYFYWYRQILGQKVEFLVSFYNNEISEKSEIFDDQFSVERPDGSNFTLKIRSTKLEDSAMYFCASSVPGQGIGATEAFFGQGTRLTVV.

The DNA for the CDR3 is TGTGCCTGGAGGTCAACAGGGGGTATCAAATTGGACACTGAAGCTTTCTTT. Translating gives CAWRSTGGIKLDTEAFF. The chain joins TRBV30 to TRBJ1-1; 8 bases are a match to TRBD1. The CDR3 has 17 amino acids. The ends lost 3 bases at V and 3 bases at J; junction bases unmatched: 15. The germline gives CDR1 GTSNPN, CDR2 SVGIG (reference sequence).

This chain connects TRBV7-9 to TRBJ1-1; D is unclear. Between the trimmed V and J ends, which lost 3 bases and 7 bases, there was a span of 12 bases. The CDR3 runs 13 residues. Germline CDR1 is SEHNR and CDR2 is FQNEAQ (reference sequence). The CDR3 protein is CASSFRTISEAFF. The CDR3 coding sequence is TGTGCCAGCAGCTTCAGAACTATCAGTGAAGCTTTCTTT.

The chain employs TRBV6-1 and TRBJ1-1; a weak D match, TRBD1 (5 bases). This CDR3 region has 16 residues. V was pared by 1 base and J by 4 bases, with 16 bases between. Germline lookup yields CDR1 MNHNS and CDR2 SASEGT. The CDR3 is CASSEVAGLVVTEAFF. DNA for the CDR3: TGTGCCAGCAGTGAAGTGGCAGGGTTAGTTGTCACTGAAGCTTTCTTT.

This sequence joins TRBV5-1 and TRBJ1-4, with TRBD1 matching 8 bases. J lost 8 bases, V lost 7 bases, and 7 bases had no gene match. The CDR3 is made up of 13 amino acids. CDR1 and CDR2 (germline): SGHRS, YFSETQ. DNA for the CDR3: TGCGCCAGCCGTCGACAGGGGCGGGAAAAACTGTTTTTT. Residues: CASRRQGREKLFF. Supplemented by reference TRBV5-1 and TRBJ1-4, the full variable domain reads KAGVTQTPRYLIKTRGQQVTLSCSPISGHRSVSWYQQTPGQGLQFLFEYFSETQRNKGNFPGRFSGRQFSNSRSEMNVSTLELGDSALYLCASRRQGREKLFFGSGTQLSVL.

V is TRBV18 and J is TRBJ2-7, with 7 bases aligning to TRBD1. This CDR3 is built from 14 residues. Germline V lookup: CDR1 KGHSH, CDR2 LQKENI. After removal of 3 bases from V and 2 bases from J, the junction contained 4 bases not matched to a gene. In nucleotides, the CDR3 is TGTGCCAGCTCACCGGGGACAGAGGCCTACGAGCAGTACTTC. This encodes CASSPGTEAYEQYF.

Of note for this clone: Mismatch with germline at one junction end may stem from a read error. J is TRBJ2-7 and V is TRBV7-9; TRBD2 matches 10 bases. This CDR3 is 15 amino acids long. Germline V lookup: CDR1 SEHNR, CDR2 FQNEAQ (reference sequence). The CDR3: CSSSSPTSGTYEQYF. The CDR3 DNA follows: TGTTCCAGCAGCTCCCCCACTAGCGGGACCTACGAGCAGTACTTC.

V is TRBV10-3 and J is TRBJ1-1; 11 bases match TRBD1. The germline gives CDR1 ENHRY, CDR2 SYGVKD. CDR3 length equals 16 residues. Germline trimming cut 9 bases from V and 0 bases from J; bases unmatched to any gene: 9. The CDR3 bases are TGTGCCATACTTGGACAGGGGGCCAATATGAACACTGAAGCTTTCTTT. It yields the protein CAILGQGANMNTEAFF.

In its sample, this clone was seen a few times. This chain uses TRBV6-5 with TRBJ2-5; D not certain. The J call may be in error: the DNA end matches TRBJ2-4 better. Germline CDR1 is MNHEY and CDR2 is SVGAGI. This CDR3 contains 11 residues. CDR3 nucleotides: TGTGCCAGCAGTTACCAGGCCATTCAGTACTTC. The encoded protein is CASSYQAIQYF.

This clone was observed a single time. The chain joins TRBV9 to TRBJ1-6, with TRBD1 as a possible D gene (5 bases). Germline loops: CDR1 SGDLS, CDR2 YYNGEE. The CDR3 is 13 residues long. The V and J ends lost 3 bases and 4 bases respectively, with 5 bases between them. CDR3 in DNA: TGTGCCAGCAGCGGACAGTATAATTCACCCCTCCACTTT. It translates to CASSGQYNSPLHF.

V is TRBV6-5 and J is TRBJ2-7, with D possibly being TRBD2 (5 bases). Trimming pared 0 bases from V and 2 bases from J, leaving 11 bases between. There are 15 residues in the CDR3. Germline CDR1 reads MNHEY; CDR2 reads SVGAGI. The CDR3 region has the DNA TGTGCCAGCAGTTACTCAGAGGGTGGGACCTACGAGCAGTACTTC. As protein: CASSYSEGGTYEQYF.

The chain recombines TRBV19 with TRBJ1-2, with D perhaps TRBD1 (6 bases). The germline CDR1 and CDR2 sequences are LNHDA and SQIVND (reference sequence). The ends were cut back, 0 bases at V and 7 bases at J, with 21 bases in the middle. The CDR3 runs to 17 residues. The CDR3 DNA reads TGTGCCAGTAGTATAGAGCTGGGGGCCCTTGCTTCAGCTGGCTACACCTTC. Protein: CASSIELGALASAGYTF.

The rearrangement joins TRBV27 to TRBJ2-2, with 8 nucleotides matching TRBD1. V was clipped by 6 bases and J by 3 bases; unmatched bases: 18. This CDR3 contains 19 residues. Germline CDR1 is MNHEY and CDR2 is SMNVEV (reference sequence). DNA of the CDR3: TGTGCCAGCAGCCTCACCCTCGACAGGGGTAGGGTGGACACCGGGGAGCTGTTTTTT. Translation gives CASSLTLDRGRVDTGELFF.